The rows below give T cell receptor beta chains drawn from one sample of a study of blood T cell repertoires in COVID-19. Repertoires were generated with immunoSEQ multiplex PCR, while TCRdb's copy carries only in-frame clones and drops some. The data hold approximately 200,000 clones, with roughly 84% observed a single time. Sequencing used peripheral blood. These receptors were collected from a woman between 45 and 60 years old with acute or convalescent COVID-19. The CDR3 runs from the conserved cysteine through the conserved F or W. Each record gives: V gene, CDR3 length, J gene, D gene, clone size, CDR3 DNA, CDR3 protein. A D gene is named only where the DNA matches it firmly. Where a row states a size, it is once, few, many or the class of an expanded clone; other rows omit it.

>TRBV28|15|TRBJ2-7|TRBD1|.
TGTGCCAGCAGCCCCGGGGACAGGGATTTGAGGGAGCAGTACTTC
CASSPGDRDLREQYF
>TRBV28|20|TRBJ2-1|TRBD2|.
TGTGCCAGCAGCCCACCACGGCGACTAGCGGGGGGCAGCTCCTACAATGAGCAGTTCTTC
CASSPPRRLAGGSSYNEQFF
>TRBV19|15|TRBJ2-2|.|once
TGTGCCAGTAGTGTGCGACAGGTACAAGCCGGGGAGCTGTTTTTT
CASSVRQVQAGELFF
>TRBV5-8|14|TRBJ2-3|.|few
TGTGCCAGCAGCTCCAGACAGGGCACAGATACGCAGTATTTT
CASSSRQGTDTQYF
>TRBV5-1|14|TRBJ2-5|TRBD2|.
TGCGCCAGCAGCTTCTACGGGGGGGAAGAGACCCAGTACTTC
CASSFYGGEETQYF
>TRBV28|14|TRBJ2-7|TRBD1|once
TGTGCCAGCAAGGAGCCGGCAGGGGGTAATGAGCAGTACTTC
CASKEPAGGNEQYF
>TRBV2|15|TRBJ2-2|.|.
TGTGCCAGCATTCAACAGGCCACGAACACCGGGGAGCTGTTTTTT
CASIQQATNTGELFF
>TRBV5-4|15|TRBJ2-5|.|once
TGTGCCAGCAGCTTGGTCGGCGGGATTCAAGAGACCCAGTACTTC
CASSLVGGIQETQYF
>TRBV4-2|14|TRBJ1-4|TRBD1|.
TGTGCCAGCAGCCAGTCCCGGGACAGCCTGAAACTGTTTTTT
CASSQSRDSLKLFF
>TRBV7-2|17|TRBJ1-6|.|.
TGTGCCAGCAGCATGGGCCGGGGAGATTTATATAATTCACCCCTCCACTTT
CASSMGRGDLYNSPLHF
>TRBV5-4|14|TRBJ1-2|TRBD1|.
TGTGCCAGCAGCTCAGGGGGTAAGGGCTATGGCTACACCTTC
CASSSGGKGYGYTF
>TRBV6-5|14|TRBJ2-7|TRBD2|.
TGTGCCAGCCAGCTTAGAACGGGGGGCTACGAGCAGTACTTC
CASQLRTGGYEQYF
>TRBV7-2|17|TRBJ1-5|.|few
TGTGCCAGCAGCTTAGTATTTGGGGGGGCTAGCAATCAGCCCCAGCATTTT
CASSLVFGGASNQPQHF
>TRBV7-2|13|TRBJ2-1|.|.
TGTGCCAGCAGCTTAACCGCTAGCCGGGAGCAGTTCTTC
CASSLTASREQFF
>TRBV5-1|14|TRBJ2-1|TRBD2|.
TGCGCCAGCAGGACTAGCGGGAGGGCCGATGAGCAGTTCTTC
CASRTSGRADEQFF
>TRBV4-1|14|TRBJ2-7|.|.
TGCGCCAGCAGCCAAGGACCTAGGGGTGGTGAGCAGTACTTC
CASSQGPRGGEQYF
>TRBV28|15|TRBJ2-4|.|.
TGTGCCAGCAAAGCCCCCCCCTCGTCCAAAAACATTCAGTACTTC
CASKAPPSSKNIQYF
>TRBV2|13|TRBJ2-7|TRBD1|.
TGTGCCAGCAGAGAAGCAGGGGGCTACGAGCAGTACTTC
CASREAGGYEQYF
>TRBV3-1/TRBV3-2|17|TRBJ2-2|TRBD1|.
TGTGCCAGCAGCCTACAGGGGGGAAACGGTTACACCGGGGAGCTGTTTTTT
CASSLQGGNGYTGELFF
>TRBV9|16|TRBJ2-1|TRBD2|.
TGTGCCAGCAGCCCCCTTAGCGGGAGCGGTTACAATGAGCAGTTCTTC
CASSPLSGSGYNEQFF
>TRBV5-4|14|TRBJ2-5|.|few
TGTGCCAGCAGCTTGGGGCTAGCTAGGGAGACCCAGTACTTC
CASSLGLARETQYF
>TRBV19|16|TRBJ2-3|TRBD1|.
TGTGCCAGTACCCCCCTTAGGACAGGGGGCACAGATACGCAGTATTTT
CASTPLRTGGTDTQYF
>TRBV6-5|14|TRBJ1-1|TRBD1|.
TGTGCCAGCAGAGAGGGGGCGCGGGACACTGAAGCTTTCTTT
CASREGARDTEAFF
>TRBV3-1/TRBV3-2|15|TRBJ1-2|TRBD1|.
TGTGCCAGCAGCACCCTCGGACAGGGGTACTATGGCTACACCTTC
CASSTLGQGYYGYTF